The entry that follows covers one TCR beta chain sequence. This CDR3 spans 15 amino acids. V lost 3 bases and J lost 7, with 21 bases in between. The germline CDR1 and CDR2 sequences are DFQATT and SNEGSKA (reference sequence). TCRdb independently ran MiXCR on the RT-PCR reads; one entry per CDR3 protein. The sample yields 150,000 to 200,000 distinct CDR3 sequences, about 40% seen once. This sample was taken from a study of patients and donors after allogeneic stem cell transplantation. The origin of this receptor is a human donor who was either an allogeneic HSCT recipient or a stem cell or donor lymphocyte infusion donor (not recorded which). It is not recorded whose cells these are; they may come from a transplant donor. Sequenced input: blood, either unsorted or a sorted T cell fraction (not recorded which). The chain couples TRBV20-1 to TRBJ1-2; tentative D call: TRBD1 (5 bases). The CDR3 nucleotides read TGCAGTGCTAGCCCCAGCGGGGGGGTAGGAATTGGCTACACCTTC. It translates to CSASPSGGVGIGYTF.